These 9 T cell receptor beta chains originate from one sample sequenced in a study of beta chain features in type 1 diabetes. Isolated RNA was reverse transcribed in full, so expressed TCRB transcripts were sequenced. Method: immunoSEQ multiplex PCR; TCRdb's copy keeps in-frame clones and lacks some. The sample carries roughly 40,000 clones, 45% to 50% recorded once. Sequences were obtained from central memory CD4+ T cells from blood. These receptors were collected from a woman between 18 and 30 years old in good health.

This clone was seen a few times. The chain uses TRBV5-1 and TRBJ1-1; 7 bases fit TRBD1. CDR1 and CDR2 (germline): SGHRS, YFSETQ. Germline trimming cut 0 bases from V and 7 bases from J; bases unmatched to any gene: 0. This CDR3 is 12 amino acids long. The CDR3 sequence is CASSLGDSEAFF. CDR3 in DNA: TGCGCCAGCAGCTTGGGGGACAGTGAAGCTTTCTTT.

Concerning this clone: At one end the junction does not follow the germline gene, possibly because of a read error. This sequence joins TRBV7-9 and TRBJ1-6, with D possibly TRBD1 on 5 matching bases. Germline values: CDR1 SEHNR, CDR2 FQNEAQ (reference sequence). The CDR3 consists of 15 residues. CDR3 amino acids: CVSSTDTLGNSPLHF. DNA for the CDR3: TGTGTCAGCAGTACGGACACCCTAGGGAATTCACCCCTCCACTTT. Using reference TRBV7-9 and TRBJ1-6 for the parts outside the CDR3, the full variable domain is DTGVSQNPRHKITKRGQNVTFRCDPISEHNRLYWYRQTLGQGPEFLTYFQNEAQLEKSRLLSDRFSAERPKGSFSTLEIQRTEQGDSAMYLCVSSTDTLGNSPLHFGNGTRLTVT.

The J gene is TRBJ1-2, the V gene TRBV28, with a tentative D call TRBD1 (5 bases). V was shortened by 2 bases and J by 8 bases, with 15 bases between the two germline ends. The germline CDR1 and CDR2 sequences are MDHEN and SYDVKM. The CDR3 contains 14 residues. The CDR3, as DNA: TGTGCCAGCAGTTTAAGGACCAGGGCAAACGGCTACACCTTC. Encoded protein: CASSLRTRANGYTF.

The sample holds one count of this clone. The chain joins TRBV7-2 to TRBJ2-1, with D perhaps matching TRBD1 (6 bases). Germline CDR1 and CDR2: SGHTA and FQGNSA. Between the trimmed V and J ends, which lost 5 bases and 7 bases, there was a span of 12 bases. This CDR3 has 13 amino acids. CDR3 in amino acids: CASSAGQFNEQFF. The CDR3 DNA follows: TGTGCCAGCAGCGCCGGACAGTTTAATGAGCAGTTCTTC. Based on the CDR3 plus reference TRBV7-2 and TRBJ2-1, the full variable domain is GAGVSQSPSNKVTEKGKDVELRCDPISGHTALYWYRQSLGQGLEFLIYFQGNSAPDKSGLPSDRFSAERTGGSVSTLTIQRTQQEDSAVYLCASSAGQFNEQFFGPGTRLTVL.

This clone was counted a few times. This chain joins TRBV2 and TRBJ2-3; TRBD1 is a possible D gene (5 bases). V was cut by 5 bases and J by 2 bases, with 8 bases left in between. Germline V CDR1 and CDR2: SNHLY, FYNNEI. The CDR3 totals 13 residues. CDR3 in DNA: TGTGCCAGCAGTCTAGGACACACAGATACGCAGTATTTT. It yields the protein CASSLGHTDTQYF.

This chain connects TRBV19 to TRBJ2-1, with D perhaps TRBD2 (5 bases). Germline assignment: CDR1 LNHDA and CDR2 SQIVND (reference sequence). The CDR3 has 11 residues. Trimming took off 9 bases at V and 9 bases at J, with 12 bases between the two ends. CDR3 region: CASTRGLEQFF. Here the CDR3 DNA reads TGTGCCAGCACTCGCGGACTTGAGCAGTTCTTC.

V is TRBV2 and J is TRBJ1-6; D unclear. The CDR3 contains 14 residues. CDR1 and CDR2 (germline): SNHLY, FYNNEI. V was trimmed by 6 bases and J by 9 bases, leaving 15 bases between them. The CDR3 DNA reads TGTGCCAGCAGCCCGAGTGCCTTTAGTTCACCCCTCCACTTT. Protein sequence: CASSPSAFSSPLHF.

The chain uses TRBV6-1 and TRBJ2-5; D perhaps matches TRBD2 (6 bases). The J call is doubtful: the DNA matches TRBJ2-7 better. The germline V gene has CDR1 MNHNS and CDR2 SASEGT. CDR3 size: 14 residues. The CDR3 protein is CASRLIAASYEQYF. The DNA of the CDR3 is TGTGCCAGCAGGTTAATAGCGGCCTCCTACGAGCAGTACTTC.

Of note for this clone: Other DNA sequences in the same sample also yield this CDR3. J is TRBJ1-1 and V is TRBV6-1; 7 bases map to TRBD1. This CDR3 spans 14 amino acids. Trimming took 7 bases from V and 2 from J; bases not matched to a gene: 7. CDR1 is MNHNS, CDR2 SASEGT, per germline. The CDR3: CASTRDRVNTEAFF. The CDR3 nucleotides are TGTGCCAGCACCCGGGACAGAGTAAACACTGAAGCTTTCTTT.